Listed here are 8 T cell receptor beta chains from one sample, sequenced in a study of CD8+ T cells in alopecia areata. RNA was extracted and reverse transcribed into cDNA as the sequencing template. This table comes from immunoSEQ multiplex PCR, and its TCRdb copy is limited to in-frame clones, with some not included. The sample has more than 200,000 clones; less than 65% are singletons. As for treatment: oral pan-JAK inhibitor, 5-10 mg twice daily. The sequencing used CD4+ T cells sorted from blood, collected at week 4, from a patient treated with tofacitinib. The receptor set was obtained from a human donor with alopecia areata.

This chain uses TRBV4-2 with TRBJ2-5; unclear D gene. V was clipped by 2 bases and J by 9 bases, with 10 bases between them. In germline, CDR1 is LGHNA, CDR2 YNFKEQ. The CDR3 spans 12 residues. The CDR3 bases are TGTGCCAGCAGCCAACCCAATGAGGCCCAGTACTTC. Translation gives CASSQPNEAQYF.

This clone occurred a few times. The chain employs TRBV4-2 and TRBJ2-3; 11 positions agree with TRBD2. The trim removed 3 bases at V and 6 bases at J, leaving 8 bases unmatched. CDR3 length: 16 residues. Germline V gives CDR1 LGHNA, CDR2 YNFKEQ. The CDR3 loop is CASSQWTSGSADTQYF. CDR3 coding DNA: TGTGCCAGCAGCCAGTGGACTAGCGGGTCTGCGGATACGCAGTATTTT.

V and J are TRBV6-5 and TRBJ2-2, with 7 bases lining up with TRBD1. Germline values: CDR1 MNHEY, CDR2 SVGAGI. The junction had 3 bases not matched to a gene; V was cut back by 5 bases and J by 6 bases. The CDR3 runs 13 residues. This chain's CDR3 is CASSDDRAGELFF. In DNA form, the CDR3 reads TGTGCCAGCAGTGACGACAGGGCCGGGGAGCTGTTTTTT.

The chain is built from TRBV7-2 and TRBJ1-5; maybe TRBD1 (6 bases). Germline assignment: CDR1 SGHTA and CDR2 FQGNSA. V lost 4 bases to trimming and J lost 3 bases, with 10 bases between them. The CDR3 loop spans 14 amino acids. CDR3 sequence reads: CASSSDSYNQPQHF. CDR3 DNA: TGTGCCAGCAGCTCGGACAGTTACAATCAGCCCCAGCATTTT. Looking up the rest from reference TRBV7-2 and TRBJ1-5 gives the full variable domain: GAGVSQSPSNKVTEKGKDVELRCDPISGHTALYWYRQSLGQGLEFLIYFQGNSAPDKSGLPSDRFSAERTGGSVSTLTIQRTQQEDSAVYLCASSSDSYNQPQHFGDGTRLSIL.

The V and J genes are TRBV5-6 and TRBJ1-6; tentatively, D is TRBD1 (5 bases). Trimming cost V 0 bases and J 8 bases, with 15 bases left between them. The CDR3 loop spans 16 amino acids. Germline values: CDR1 SGHDT, CDR2 YYEEEE. CDR3 in DNA: TGTGCCAGCAGCTTGGGGGGGAAAGCTCCGGATTCACCCCTCCACTTT. This codes for CASSLGGKAPDSPLHF. Variable domain in full (rest from reference TRBV5-6 and TRBJ1-6): DAGVTQSPTHLIKTRGQQVTLRCSPKSGHDTVSWYQQALGQGPQFIFQYYEEEERQRGNFPDRFSGHQFPNYSSELNVNALLLGDSALYLCASSLGGKAPDSPLHFGNGTRLTVT.

This chain uses TRBV6-5 with TRBJ2-3; the match to TRBD2 covers 10 bases. From germline, CDR1 is MNHEY and CDR2 SVGAGI. V lost 7 bases to trimming and J lost 4 bases; unmatched junction nucleotides: 8. The CDR3 has 15 amino acids. As DNA, the CDR3 is TGTGCCAGCACCCATACTAGCGGGGCCGCAGATACGCAGTATTTT. Its protein is CASTHTSGAADTQYF.

This clone was seen only a few times. The chain is built from TRBV6-5 and TRBJ2-1; 11 positions agree with TRBD1. After removal of 6 bases from V and 7 bases from J, the junction contained 5 bases not matched to a gene. Looked up from germline, CDR1 is MNHEY and CDR2 is SVGAGI. CDR3 size: 14 residues. CDR3 DNA: TGTGCCAGCAGACCCGGGACAGGGGGGAATGAGCAGTTCTTC. It yields the protein CASRPGTGGNEQFF.

The V and J genes are TRBV7-2 and TRBJ1-2, with 10 bases aligning to TRBD1. The CDR3 has 15 amino acids. The germline V gene encodes CDR1 SGHTA and CDR2 FQGNSA. V lost 1 base, J lost 7 bases, and 6 bases stayed unmatched. The CDR3 region has the DNA TGTGCCAGCAGCTTAGAGTCGACAGGGGGCCGTGGCTACACCTTC. This gives the protein CASSLESTGGRGYTF.